The 24 T cell receptor beta chains in this list originate from one sample, sequenced in a study of T cells in localized non-small cell lung cancer. Assay: immunoSEQ multiplex PCR; the TCRdb copy retains only in-frame clones and omits some. The sample holds 1,500 to 2,000 clones, around a third seen once. Sequencing was performed on normal lung tissue next to the tumor, taken before any cancer treatment. These receptors were obtained from a female donor over 55 with stage I lung adenocarcinoma.

In its sample, this clone is large (0.1 to 1%). CDR3 sequence: CASTLDYTGELFF. The CDR3 nucleotides read TGTGCCAGCACCTTGGACTACACCGGGGAGCTGTTTTTT. The chain is built from TRBV9 and TRBJ2-2, with D possibly matching TRBD2 (5 bases). This CDR3 is built from 13 residues. V dropped 6 bases and J dropped 3 bases, with 9 bases sitting between them. Germline CDR1 is SGDLS and CDR2 is YYNGEE.

This clone has just a few counts. The rearrangement joins TRBV11-3 to TRBJ1-1; TRBD1 is a possible D gene (5 bases). The CDR3 consists of 18 residues. With 4 bases removed from V and 1 base from J, the gap between germline ends came to 22 bases. Germline-derived CDR1 and CDR2 are SGHNT and YENEEA. The CDR3 nucleotides are TGTGCCAGCAGCTCGAACCCCCGGGACCTTGGGCAGAACACTGAAGCTTTCTTT. Its translation is CASSSNPRDLGQNTEAFF.

J is TRBJ2-7 and V is TRBV23-1; D perhaps matches TRBD2 (5 bases). TRBV23-1 is flagged as an ORF with uncertain function. The CDR3 extends over 13 amino acids. Deletions cut 6 bases from V and 4 bases from J, with 13 bases between. CDR3: CASSPGSTYEQYF. The DNA for the CDR3 is TGCGCCAGCAGCCCGGGGTCCACTTACGAGCAGTACTTC.

This chain joins TRBV28 and TRBJ1-1; no clear D. With 6 bases removed from V and 3 bases from J, the gap between germline ends came to 17 bases. There are 15 residues in the CDR3. CDR1 and CDR2 from the germline V gene are MDHEN and SYDVKM. The CDR3 here is CASRIWVDRDTEAFF. The DNA for the CDR3 is TGTGCCAGCAGAATTTGGGTAGACCGAGACACTGAAGCTTTCTTT.

CDR3 residues: CASTPGRRIDEQYF. As DNA, the CDR3 is TGTGCCAGTACCCCGGGACGACGTATCGACGAGCAGTACTTC. The chain couples TRBV19 to TRBJ2-7; possibly TRBD1 or TRBD2 for D (5 bases each). Germline loops: CDR1 LNHDA, CDR2 SQIVND (reference sequence). This CDR3 spans 14 amino acids. V lost 7 bases to trimming and J lost 5 bases, with 18 bases between them.

This clone was seen a handful of times. In DNA form, the CDR3 reads TGTGCCAGCAGTTACACACACGGGGCCACTGAAGCTTTCTTT. Amino acid sequence: CASSYTHGATEAFF. The chain combines TRBV6-8 with TRBJ1-1; D might be TRBD1 (5 bases). The CDR3 spans 14 residues. The ends were cut back, 2 bases at V and 4 bases at J, with 11 bases in the middle. Germline V gene sequence: CDR1 MNHGY, CDR2 SAAAGT.

This clone came up a few times. V usage is TRBV9 and J usage is TRBJ1-3; D is unclear. Trimming pared 4 bases from V and 0 bases from J, leaving 8 bases between. CDR1 and CDR2 (germline): SGDLS, YYNGEE. The CDR3 runs 14 residues. For the CDR3, the DNA is TGTGCCAGCAGCTTGGGAGGCTCTGGAAACACCATATATTTT. Its protein product is CASSLGGSGNTIYF.

Written as DNA, the CDR3 is TGTGCCAGCAGCATCCGGGACAGGGGCGTGAGTAGCTACGAGCAGTACTTC. Translating gives CASSIRDRGVSSYEQYF. The chain employs TRBV14 and TRBJ2-7, with 10 bases lining up with TRBD1. The trim removed 5 bases at V and 3 bases at J, leaving 13 bases unmatched. Germline loops: CDR1 SGHDN, CDR2 FVKESK. The CDR3 covers 17 residues.

The CDR3 sequence is CASGLGGYYGYTF. The CDR3 coding sequence is TGTGCTAGTGGTTTGGGCGGATACTATGGCTACACCTTC. The chain recombines TRBV12-5 with TRBJ1-2; no definite D call. CDR1 is LGHNT, CDR2 FRNRAP, per germline. The V end lost 1 base, the J end lost 3 bases, and 6 bases lay between the germline ends. The CDR3 is 13 residues long.

This clone was detected only a few times. CDR3 sequence reads: CAISESPPRANYGYTF. CDR3 DNA sequence: TGTGCCATCAGTGAGTCGCCCCCCAGGGCCAACTATGGCTACACCTTC. The rearrangement joins TRBV10-3 to TRBJ1-2; tentative D call: TRBD1 (5 bases). V dropped 0 bases and J dropped 2 bases, with 13 bases sitting between them. The CDR3 loop spans 16 amino acids. Germline loops: CDR1 ENHRY, CDR2 SYGVKD.

This clone was observed a handful of times. The genes are TRBV12-2 and TRBJ2-2; whether TRBD1, the table's D call, matches the DNA was not checked. TRBV12-2 is tagged as a pseudogene. The CDR3 runs 15 residues. CDR3 amino acids: CASPRTGRDTGELFF. The CDR3, as DNA: TGTGCCTCCCCCAGGACAGGGAGGGACACCGGGGAGCTGTTTTTT.

In its sample, this clone ranks as large (0.1 to 1%). CDR3 in amino acids: CASSSRLAGLQETQYF. The CDR3 DNA is TGTGCCAGCAGTTCCAGACTAGCGGGACTCCAAGAGACCCAGTACTTC. V usage is TRBV28 and J usage is TRBJ2-5; TRBD2 matches 11 bases. The CDR3 sequence is 16 residues long. Trimming cost V 4 bases and J 1 base; bases outside gene matches: 5. Germline V gene sequence: CDR1 MDHEN, CDR2 SYDVKM.

This clone was counted only a few times. The chain combines TRBV29-1 with TRBJ2-7; D possibly corresponds to TRBD1 (6 bases). V was shortened by 6 bases and J by 0 bases, with 18 bases between the two germline ends. From germline, CDR1 is SQVTM and CDR2 ANQGSEA. The CDR3 totals 15 residues. CDR3 in amino acids: CSVTLHRANSYEQYF. The CDR3 DNA reads as TGCAGCGTGACCCTCCACAGGGCAAACTCCTACGAGCAGTACTTC.

By sample share, this clone is large. V and J are TRBV9 and TRBJ1-2; D might be TRBD1 (6 bases). With 0 bases removed from V and 5 bases from J, the gap between germline ends came to 11 bases. CDR3 size: 14 residues. Germline CDR1 and CDR2: SGDLS and YYNGEE. In nucleotides, the CDR3 is TGTGCCAGCAGCGTAGGGGGGCGCGGATATGGCTACACCTTC. Protein product: CASSVGGRGYGYTF.

The V gene is TRBV6-8, the J gene TRBJ2-3; D not resolved. Deletions cut 6 bases from V and 6 bases from J, with 13 bases between. CDR1 MNHGY and CDR2 SAAAGT come from the germline V gene. CDR3 size: 13 residues. CDR3 protein: CASSRPWLDTQYF. As DNA, the CDR3 is TGTGCCAGCAGCCGACCTTGGCTGGATACGCAGTATTTT.

V gene TRBV19 combines with J gene TRBJ2-7; TRBD2 might be the D (5 bases). This CDR3 contains 15 residues. V lost 1 base and J 0 bases, leaving 10 bases between the germline ends. Germline V gives CDR1 LNHDA, CDR2 SQIVND (reference sequence). The CDR3 DNA is TGTGCCAGTAGTATAGCAGCGGCGAGCTCCTACGAGCAGTACTTC. As protein: CASSIAAASSYEQYF.

The chain employs TRBV30 and TRBJ2-7; maybe TRBD1 (5 bases). CDR1 GTSNPN and CDR2 SVGIG come from the germline V gene (reference sequence). This CDR3 comprises 13 residues. Deletions cut 2 bases from V and 9 bases from J, with 17 bases between. The CDR3 DNA sequence: TGTGCCTGGAGTAAAGCCCGGAATAGGGGGCAGTACTTC. Translating gives CAWSKARNRGQYF.

Only a few counts were recorded for this clone. The V call is TRBV14, the J call TRBJ1-3; D not resolved. The CDR3 totals 14 residues. Germline V gene lookup returns CDR1 SGHDN and CDR2 FVKESK. V dropped 2 bases and J dropped 0 bases, with 5 bases sitting between them. DNA for the CDR3: TGTGCCAGCAGCCAATCTTTCTCTGGAAACACCATATATTTT. Translating gives CASSQSFSGNTIYF.

V gene TRBV6-8 combines with J gene TRBJ2-3, with 7 nucleotides matching TRBD2. The V and J ends lost 10 bases and 0 bases, in that order; junction bases with no gene match: 13. From germline, CDR1 is MNHGY and CDR2 SAAAGT. This CDR3 has 16 residues. The CDR3 DNA reads TGTGCCATCAGCCCCCGGGGAGGGACTAGCACAGATACGCAGTATTTT. This encodes CAISPRGGTSTDTQYF.

This clone is judged hyperexpanded. The rearrangement uses TRBV6-8 and TRBJ1-1, with 8 bases that match TRBD1. J was trimmed by 0 bases and V by 4 bases; bases with no gene match: 10. This CDR3 comprises 17 residues. Per germline, CDR1 MNHGY and CDR2 SAAAGT. The CDR3 spells CASSSGSWDRMNTEAFF. The DNA for the CDR3 is TGTGCCAGCAGTTCCGGATCCTGGGACAGGATGAACACTGAAGCTTTCTTT.

V is TRBV30 and J is TRBJ2-5; D is unresolved. The CDR3 runs to 13 residues. Germline CDR1 and CDR2: GTSNPN and SVGIG (reference sequence). V lost 0 bases, J lost 1 base, and 6 bases lay in between. CDR3: CAWSVRRQETQYF. CDR3 coding DNA: TGTGCCTGGAGTGTACGGCGCCAAGAGACCCAGTACTTC.

J is TRBJ2-3 and V is TRBV18, with 12 bases lining up with TRBD2. The V gene end was trimmed by 5 bases and the J gene end by 0 bases; junction bases not matched to a gene: 3. CDR1 and CDR2 from the germline V gene are KGHSH and LQKENI. The CDR3 is 16 residues long. CDR3 protein: CASSSGLAGSTDTQYF. DNA for the CDR3: TGTGCCAGCTCATCAGGACTAGCGGGGAGCACAGATACGCAGTATTTT.

This clone has more than one count but fewer than ten. The chain combines TRBV9 with TRBJ1-4; the D is unclear. Germline CDR1 and CDR2: SGDLS and YYNGEE. V was trimmed by 5 bases and J by 7 bases, leaving 15 bases between them. This CDR3 has 14 amino acids. As DNA, the CDR3 is TGTGCCAGCAGTAACTCCGATTCCGGTGAAAAACTGTTTTTT. Protein: CASSNSDSGEKLFF.

Judged by abundance, this clone is medium-sized (0.01 to 0.1%). This chain links TRBV11-3 with TRBJ2-2; D ambiguous. The germline V and J ends were trimmed by 3 bases and 4 bases, with 9 bases remaining between them. Per germline, CDR1 SGHNT and CDR2 YENEEA. The CDR3 length is 14 residues. CDR3 sequence (DNA): TGTGCCAGCAGCTTGATGCTGGGCACCGGGGAGCTGTTTTTT. It yields the protein CASSLMLGTGELFF. The full variable domain, in which reference TRBV11-3 and TRBJ2-2 provide the parts outside the CDR3, is EAGVVQSPRYKIIEKKQPVAFWCNPISGHNTLYWYLQNLGQGPELLIRYENEEAVDDSQLPKDRFSAERLKGVDSTLKIQPAELGDSAVYLCASSLMLGTGELFFGEGSRLTVL.